The clone carrying this TCR beta chain was found many times. Its antigen remains unknown. V was cut by 1 base and J by 7 bases, with 20 bases left in between. This CDR3 has 16 residues. Germline-derived CDR1 and CDR2 are DFQATT and SNEGSKA (reference sequence). Unique molecular identifiers were affixed to single, distinct cDNA molecules. TCRdb re-called the 5' RACE reads through MiXCR, storing one row per CDR3 protein. The sample lists about 80,000 distinct CDR3 sequences; approximately 15% were seen once. The record originates from a study of early T cells in non-severe SARS-CoV-2 infection. Overall study findings and caveats: In VDJdb matching, anti-spike CD8 responses were favored while private and CD4 specificities went missing.

The receptor was derived from an adult who was a healthcare worker with PCR-confirmed SARS-CoV-2 infection or an uninfected control (not recorded which). V and J are TRBV20-1 and TRBJ1-5; TRBD1 might be the D (5 bases). The sequencing input was whole blood. The CDR3 sequence is CSARGGGSGYRQPQHF. The CDR3 DNA follows: TGCAGTGCTAGAGGGGGCGGGAGTGGCTATAGGCAGCCCCAGCATTTT.